The 32 T cell receptor beta chains below all came from one sample that was sequenced in a study of blood T cell repertoires in COVID-19. Assay used: immunoSEQ multiplex PCR; TCRdb lists only in-frame clones, some missing. Of approximately 210,000 clones in the sample, 80% to 90% are singletons; the top ten hold 12%. Material for sequencing was PBMCs or T cells enriched from blood (not recorded which). These receptors were collected from a man aged 35 to 55 who had recovered from COVID-19.

This chain connects TRBV4-3 to TRBJ2-3; 7 bases are shared with TRBD1. The junction had 4 bases not matched to a gene; V was cut back by 1 base and J by 0 bases. Germline V lookup: CDR1 LGHNA, CDR2 YSLEER. The CDR3 spans 16 residues. The CDR3 bases are TGCGCCAGCAGCCAAGTACAGGGGCCTAGCACAGATACGCAGTATTTT. Protein product: CASSQVQGPSTDTQYF.

The chain uses TRBV5-1 and TRBJ1-1; TRBD1 aligns across 9 bases. This CDR3 has 15 amino acids. The V gene's germline CDR1 is SGHRS and CDR2 YFSETQ. The trim removed 2 bases at V and 1 base at J, leaving 3 bases unmatched. CDR3 sequence (DNA): TGCGCCAGCAGCTTCGGGGGACAGGGGAACACTGAAGCTTTCTTT. This translates into CASSFGGQGNTEAFF.

The genes are TRBV20-1 and TRBJ2-3; a possible D gene is TRBD1 (5 bases). V was clipped by 3 bases and J by 2 bases, with 15 bases between them. Germline V gene lookup returns CDR1 DFQATT and CDR2 SNEGSKA (reference sequence). The CDR3 runs to 15 residues. CDR3 coding DNA: TGCAGTGCTAGTTTCTCGCAGGGTATCACAGATACGCAGTATTTT. It encodes CSASFSQGITDTQYF.

The chain uses TRBV7-2 and TRBJ2-1; 8 positions agree with TRBD2. The V gene's germline CDR1 is SGHTA and CDR2 FQGNSA. The CDR3 contains 14 residues. V was pared by 5 bases and J by 8 bases, with 8 bases of the junction left unmatched. The CDR3 protein is CASSIGLAKDEQFF. DNA of the CDR3: TGTGCCAGCAGCATAGGACTAGCCAAGGATGAGCAGTTCTTC.

V gene TRBV7-9 combines with J gene TRBJ1-1, with 10 bases identical to TRBD1. CDR1 and CDR2 (germline): SEHNR, FQNEAQ (reference sequence). The CDR3 has 14 amino acids. The V gene end was trimmed by 8 bases and the J gene end by 0 bases; junction bases not matched to a gene: 3. The CDR3 sequence: CASGDRGLNTEAFF. The CDR3 nucleotides are TGTGCCAGCGGGGACAGGGGCCTGAACACTGAAGCTTTCTTT.

This chain uses TRBV5-1 with TRBJ2-1; TRBD2 matches at 10 bases. The CDR3 sequence is 15 residues long. The V segment lost 8 bases and the J segment 0 bases; nucleotides outside the gene matches: 5. Germline CDR1 and CDR2: SGHRS and YFSETQ. CDR3 in DNA: TGCGCCAGTTACCCTAGCGGGAGCTCCTACAATGAGCAGTTCTTC. This translates into CASYPSGSSYNEQFF. Variable domain in full (rest from reference TRBV5-1 and TRBJ2-1): KAGVTQTPRYLIKTRGQQVTLSCSPISGHRSVSWYQQTPGQGLQFLFEYFSETQRNKGNFPGRFSGRQFSNSRSEMNVSTLELGDSALYLCASYPSGSSYNEQFFGPGTRLTVL.

The chain couples TRBV11-3 to TRBJ1-6; TRBD1 is a possible D gene (6 bases). Germline-derived CDR1 and CDR2 are SGHNT and YENEEA. Trimming took off 0 bases at V and 8 bases at J, with 11 bases between the two ends. The CDR3 has 15 residues. CDR3 coding DNA: TGTGCCAGCAGCTTAGATGGGCACAGGGATTCACCCCTCCACTTT. It specifies CASSLDGHRDSPLHF.

V is TRBV13 and J is TRBJ1-1, with D maybe TRBD1 (5 bases). CDR3 length equals 15 residues. V lost 2 bases, J lost 1 base, and 11 bases lay in between. From germline, CDR1 is PRHDT and CDR2 FYEKMQ (reference sequence). CDR3 in DNA: TGTGCCAGCAGCTTATGGGAGGGGAAGAACACTGAAGCTTTCTTT. Encoded protein: CASSLWEGKNTEAFF.

This sequence joins TRBV6-5 and TRBJ2-7; the match to TRBD1 covers 8 bases. This CDR3 has 16 residues. Germline V gives CDR1 MNHEY, CDR2 SVGAGI. Germline trimming cut 0 bases from V and 0 bases from J; bases unmatched to any gene: 4. The CDR3 DNA reads as TGTGCCAGCAGTTACTCCGAAGACAGGGGCTCCTACGAGCAGTACTTC. This encodes CASSYSEDRGSYEQYF.

J is TRBJ2-1 and V is TRBV4-2; TRBD2 might be the D (5 bases). Trimming pared 1 base from V and 7 bases from J, leaving 14 bases between. Per germline, CDR1 LGHNA and CDR2 YNFKEQ. The CDR3 covers 15 residues. In nucleotides, the CDR3 is TGTGCCAGCAGCCAAGCTACTAGGGTGAGGAATGAGCAGTTCTTC. Its translation is CASSQATRVRNEQFF.

The chain carries TRBV15 and TRBJ1-2, with D unresolved. The CDR3 runs 16 residues. V gave up 0 bases and J gave up 4 bases, with 15 bases separating them. Germline V gene data show CDR1 as LNHNV and CDR2 as YYDKDF (reference sequence). CDR3 region: CATSRDLSRAGYGYTF. CDR3 nucleotides: TGTGCCACCAGCAGAGATCTGTCCAGAGCGGGCTATGGCTACACCTTC. The whole variable domain, filled in from reference TRBV15 and TRBJ1-2, reads DAMVIQNPRYQVTQFGKPVTLSCSQTLNHNVMYWYQQKSSQAPKLLFHYYDKDFNNEADTPDNFQSRRPNTSFCFLDIRSPGLGDTAMYLCATSRDLSRAGYGYTFGSGTRLTVV.

This clone was counted once. The rearrangement uses TRBV2 and TRBJ1-4; D ambiguous. CDR1 is SNHLY, CDR2 FYNNEI, per germline. V gave up 2 bases and J gave up 0 bases, with 7 bases separating them. The CDR3 spans 15 residues. CDR3 nucleotides: TGTGCCAGCAGTGAAACTGGGCCAACTAATGAAAAACTGTTTTTT. Amino acids: CASSETGPTNEKLFF.

The CDR3 reads CASSPRDRQNTEAFF. The CDR3 DNA is TGTGCCAGCAGCCCTCGGGACAGGCAAAACACTGAAGCTTTCTTT. The chain recombines TRBV7-9 with TRBJ1-1; 8 nucleotides match TRBD1. CDR1 SEHNR and CDR2 FQNEAQ come from the germline V gene (reference sequence). Trimming took 5 bases from V and 2 from J; bases not matched to a gene: 7. This CDR3 spans 15 amino acids.

CDR3 in amino acids: CASRRQGASNTQYF. Here the CDR3 DNA reads TGTGCCAGCCGACGACAGGGGGCATCAAATACGCAGTATTTT. The V call is TRBV6-5, the J call TRBJ2-3, with TRBD1 matching over 10 bases. V trimming: 8 bases; J trimming: 7 bases; junction bases outside the gene matches: 9. CDR1 is MNHEY, CDR2 SVGAGI, per germline. The CDR3 spans 14 residues.

The V gene is TRBV28, the J gene TRBJ2-1; D not resolved. V dropped 3 bases and J dropped 9 bases, with 12 bases sitting between them. The CDR3 length is 13 residues. Germline V lookup: CDR1 MDHEN, CDR2 SYDVKM. The CDR3 loop is CASSLIQRGEQFF. CDR3 nucleotides: TGTGCCAGCAGTTTGATTCAGCGTGGTGAGCAGTTCTTC.

This clone has a handful of counts. This chain connects TRBV2 to TRBJ2-7, with a tentative D call TRBD1 (7 bases). The germline V gene encodes CDR1 SNHLY and CDR2 FYNNEI. V lost 8 bases and J 2 bases, leaving 16 bases between the germline ends. The CDR3 is 14 residues long. The CDR3 sequence is CASFGQGGAYEQYF. CDR3 coding DNA: TGTGCCAGCTTTGGGCAGGGGGGTGCCTACGAGCAGTACTTC.

The chain is built from TRBV7-2 and TRBJ1-1; 7 bases line up with TRBD1. V shed 5 bases and J 2 bases; nucleotides not matched to a gene: 8. Germline V gene data show CDR1 as SGHTA and CDR2 as FQGNSA. This CDR3 region has 15 residues. The CDR3 reads CASSATGTANTEAFF. The CDR3 DNA follows: TGTGCCAGCAGCGCTACCGGGACAGCTAACACTGAAGCTTTCTTT.

The chain uses TRBV30 and TRBJ1-6; tentatively, D is TRBD1 (6 bases). V was trimmed by 6 bases and J by 9 bases, leaving 21 bases between them. Germline CDR1 GTSNPN, CDR2 SVGIG (reference sequence). The CDR3 is made up of 15 amino acids. The CDR3 reads CACKGAAGVFSPLHF. The CDR3 coding sequence is TGTGCCTGCAAAGGGGCGGCAGGGGTATTTTCACCCCTCCACTTT.

V and J are TRBV7-9 and TRBJ2-3, with a tentative D call TRBD2 (5 bases). The CDR3 contains 15 residues. Germline V gene lookup returns CDR1 SEHNR and CDR2 FQNEAQ (reference sequence). V was trimmed by 11 bases and J by 0 bases, leaving 18 bases between them. CDR3 DNA: TGTGCCCTCCGGCATGGCGGGTCTAGCACAGATACGCAGTATTTT. It encodes CALRHGGSSTDTQYF. The full variable domain, in which reference TRBV7-9 and TRBJ2-3 provide the parts outside the CDR3, is DTGVSQNPRHKITKRGQNVTFRCDPISEHNRLYWYRQTLGQGPEFLTYFQNEAQLEKSRLLSDRFSAERPKGSFSTLEIQRTEQGDSAMYLCALRHGGSSTDTQYFGPGTRLTVL.

This chain links TRBV12-3 or TRBV12-4 with TRBJ1-2, with TRBD1 identical over 8 bases. This CDR3 is built from 13 residues. Trimming at V came to 6 bases and at J to 3 bases, leaving 3 bases not matched to a gene. The CDR3 loop is CASSSTGDYGYTF. CDR3 bases: TGTGCCAGCAGCTCGACAGGGGACTATGGCTACACCTTC.

V usage is TRBV5-6 and J usage is TRBJ2-1, with a possible D match to TRBD1 (5 bases). The length of the CDR3 is 15 residues. The germline V gene encodes CDR1 SGHDT and CDR2 YYEEEE. V was pared by 0 bases and J by 0 bases, with 7 bases between. The CDR3 here is CASSLGQSSYNEQFF. As DNA, the CDR3 is TGTGCCAGCAGCTTGGGACAGAGCTCCTACAATGAGCAGTTCTTC.

V and J are TRBV24-1 and TRBJ2-5; no definite D call. From germline, CDR1 is KGHDR and CDR2 SFDVKD. This CDR3 has 14 amino acids. The V and J ends lost 5 bases and 3 bases respectively, with 12 bases between them. The CDR3 region has the DNA TGTGCCACCAGTGGAACGGCAGGAAAAGAGACCCAGTACTTC. It specifies CATSGTAGKETQYF.

The chain joins TRBV23-1 to TRBJ2-6, with 8 bases aligning to TRBD1. TRBV23-1 is noted as an ORF with a role that remains uncertain. V trimming: 2 bases; J trimming: 18 bases; junction bases outside the gene matches: 21. The CDR3 is 17 amino acids. The CDR3 here is CASSQIPLAGQVLYKTF. CDR3 DNA sequence: TGCGCCAGCAGTCAAATCCCCCTGGCGGGACAGGTCCTATATAAGACTTTC.

The gene calls are TRBV6-6 and TRBJ2-2, with 11 bases that match TRBD2. The CDR3 contains 15 residues. The trim removed 6 bases at V and 6 bases at J, leaving 6 bases unmatched. Germline assignment: CDR1 MNHNY and CDR2 SVGAGI (reference sequence). CDR3 DNA: TGTGCCAGCAGCACCCTAGCGGGAGGCGCCGGGGAGCTGTTTTTT. Translating it yields CASSTLAGGAGELFF.

The J gene is TRBJ2-2, the V gene TRBV24-1; possibly TRBD1 for D (5 bases). CDR3 length: 14 amino acids. With 4 bases removed from V and 7 bases from J, the gap between germline ends came to 12 bases. The V gene's germline CDR1 is KGHDR and CDR2 SFDVKD. The CDR3 spells CATSDQGSHGELFF. In nucleotides, the CDR3 is TGTGCCACCAGTGACCAGGGTTCGCACGGGGAGCTGTTTTTT.

This chain joins TRBV19 and TRBJ1-3; D gene unclear. This CDR3 spans 14 amino acids. The V gene's germline CDR1 is LNHDA and CDR2 SQIVND (reference sequence). Trimming removed 5 bases from V and 0 bases from J, with 8 bases in between. CDR3 DNA sequence: TGTGCCAGTAGTTCCGCAGGCTCTGGAAACACCATATATTTT. Its translation is CASSSAGSGNTIYF.

V gene TRBV18 combines with J gene TRBJ1-5; D is possibly TRBD1 (6 bases). V lost 2 bases and J 3 bases, leaving 11 bases between the germline ends. The germline CDR1 and CDR2 sequences are KGHSH and LQKENI. This CDR3 is built from 15 residues. CDR3 sequence reads: CASSPADRNNQPQHF. The CDR3 DNA reads as TGTGCCAGCTCACCAGCCGACAGGAACAATCAGCCCCAGCATTTT.

This chain connects TRBV29-1 to TRBJ2-1; D call uncertain. The CDR3 consists of 13 residues. V lost 3 bases to trimming and J lost 4 bases, with 10 bases between them. Germline CDR1 and CDR2: SQVTM and ANQGSEA. DNA of the CDR3: TGCAGCGTTGACCAGGCACAATACAATGAGCAGTTCTTC. This translates into CSVDQAQYNEQFF.

A few counts support this clone. CDR3 bases: TGTGCCAGCAGCTTAGAGGACAGGCTCTACGAGCAGTACGTC. This gives the protein CASSLEDRLYEQYV. The rearrangement links TRBV11-2 to TRBJ2-7, with TRBD1 identical over 7 bases. CDR1 SGHAT and CDR2 FQNNGV come from the germline V gene. The ends lost 0 bases at V and 3 bases at J; junction bases unmatched: 2. The CDR3 consists of 14 residues.

The sample holds one count of this clone. Other DNA variants within this sample encode the same CDR3. The chain is built from TRBV6-5 and TRBJ2-2; TRBD2 is a possible D gene (6 bases). CDR1 is MNHEY, CDR2 SVGAGI, per germline. The CDR3 sequence is 14 residues long. The germline V and J ends were trimmed by 0 bases and 5 bases, with 7 bases remaining between them. Here the CDR3 reads CASSYSAGTGELFF. In DNA form, the CDR3 reads TGTGCCAGCAGTTACTCGGCGGGAACCGGGGAGCTGTTTTTT.

The rearrangement links TRBV18 to TRBJ2-3, with a possible D match to TRBD1 (5 bases). This CDR3 comprises 14 residues. V lost 5 bases, J lost 0 bases, and 9 bases lay in between. Germline-derived CDR1 and CDR2 are KGHSH and LQKENI. The CDR3 sequence is CASSEQESTDTQYF. CDR3 DNA: TGTGCCAGCTCAGAACAGGAGAGCACAGATACGCAGTATTTT.

The rearrangement uses TRBV6-2 or TRBV6-3 and TRBJ2-1; 12 positions agree with TRBD2. Germline CDR1 is MNHEY and CDR2 is SVGEGT. There are 17 residues in the CDR3. The junction had 10 bases not matched to a gene; V was cut back by 6 bases and J by 4 bases. In DNA form, the CDR3 reads TGTGCCAGCAGCTCCAACCCGACTAGCGGGAGTTACAATGAGCAGTTCTTC. It is translated as CASSSNPTSGSYNEQFF.